This TCR beta chain came from a study of T cell responses to AZD1222 COVID-19 vaccine. General study results and limits: The study sampled repertoires only after the peak T cell response. Spike was spanned by vaccine-associated CD4 TCRs, which were dominant at 160-218 and 743-854. Two AZD1222 doses significantly raised spike-specific TCR breadth and depth over controls.

The germline CDR1 and CDR2 sequences are SEHNR and FQNEAQ (reference sequence). The V segment lost 4 bases and the J segment 1 base; nucleotides outside the gene matches: 3. CDR3 size: 15 residues. Turning to this clone: Its target is not known.

Only in-frame clones appear in the TCRdb table, and some are missing; sequencing was by immunoSEQ multiplex PCR. The repertoire holds 200,000 or so clones, 88% seen once, with approximately 8% in the top ten. V is TRBV7-9 and J is TRBJ1-2, with 10 bases that match TRBD1. The source of this sequence is an adult in good health. Sample: peripheral blood, taken on day 0 of AZD1222 vaccination. CDR3 protein: CASSSRDRGNYGYTF. The CDR3, as DNA: TGTGCCAGCAGCTCCAGGGACAGGGGTAACTATGGCTACACCTTC. Using reference TRBV7-9 and TRBJ1-2 for the parts outside the CDR3, the full variable domain is DTGVSQNPRHKITKRGQNVTFRCDPISEHNRLYWYRQTLGQGPEFLTYFQNEAQLEKSRLLSDRFSAERPKGSFSTLEIQRTEQGDSAMYLCASSSRDRGNYGYTFGSGTRLTVV.